This TCR beta chain was recorded in a study of T cells after yellow fever vaccination. In this sample, this clonotype turned up a few times. Its antigen is not identified. TCRdb passed the 5' RACE reads through MiXCR, listing each CDR3 protein once. The data contain under 400,000 distinct CDR3 sequences, around 13% of them singletons. The germline V gene encodes CDR1 MDHEN and CDR2 SYDVKM. CDR3 size: 15 residues. V was trimmed by 6 bases and J by 5 bases, leaving 17 bases between them. Notes on the study in general: Sorted repertoires could include abundant contaminating clonotypes from bulk cells. Researchers report a weaker secondary response that nonetheless peaked faster, day 5 versus 15.

The gene calls are TRBV28 and TRBJ1-5; maybe TRBD1 (6 bases). The sequence was obtained from a young man who received the YFV17D yellow fever vaccine. The specimen comprised CD4+ T cells sorted from PBMCs, sampled 15 days after the yellow fever booster vaccination. CDR3 nucleotide sequence: TGTGCCAGCAGGCCCAGTCTAGGGGGGGATCAGCCCCAGCATTTT. It yields the protein CASRPSLGGDQPQHF.